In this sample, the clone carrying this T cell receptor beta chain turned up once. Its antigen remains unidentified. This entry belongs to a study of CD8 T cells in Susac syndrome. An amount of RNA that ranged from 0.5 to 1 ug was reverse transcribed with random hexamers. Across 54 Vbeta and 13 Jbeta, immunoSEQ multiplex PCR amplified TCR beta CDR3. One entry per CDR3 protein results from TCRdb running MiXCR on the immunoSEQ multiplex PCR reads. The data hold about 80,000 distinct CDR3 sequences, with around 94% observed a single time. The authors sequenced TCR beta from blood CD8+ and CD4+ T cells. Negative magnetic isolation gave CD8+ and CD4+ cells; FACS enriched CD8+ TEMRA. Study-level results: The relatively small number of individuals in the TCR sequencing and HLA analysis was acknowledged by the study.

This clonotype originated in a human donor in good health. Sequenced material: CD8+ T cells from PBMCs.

The CDR3 is CASIMDRGELFF. Here the CDR3 DNA reads TGCGCCAGCATCATGGACAGGGGGGAGCTGTTTTTT. The genes are TRBV5-1 and TRBJ2-2, with 7 bases aligning to TRBD1. There are 12 residues in the CDR3. V lost 6 bases to trimming and J lost 8 bases; unmatched junction nucleotides: 4. CDR1 and CDR2 from the germline V gene are SGHRS and YFSETQ. Full variable domain (missing parts from reference TRBV5-1 and TRBJ2-2): KAGVTQTPRYLIKTRGQQVTLSCSPISGHRSVSWYQQTPGQGLQFLFEYFSETQRNKGNFPGRFSGRQFSNSRSEMNVSTLELGDSALYLCASIMDRGELFFGEGSRLTVL.